What follows are 29 T cell receptor beta chains derived from one specimen sequenced in a study of cytomegalovirus exposure and HLA in healthy donors. PCR involved 60 Vbeta and 13 Jbeta primers. Libraries were prepared by immunoSEQ multiplex PCR; TCRdb keeps only in-frame clonotypes and omits some of them. The repertoire has about 96,000 clones, roughly 74% of them found once; the top ten carry around 3%. Sequences were obtained from PBMCs. The receptors here all came from a female donor in good health and CMV-seropositive.

The CDR3 reads CASSAYRDANSPLHF. In DNA, the CDR3 is TGTGCCAGCAGCGCCTACAGGGATGCGAATTCACCCCTCCACTTT. The V call is TRBV9, the J call TRBJ1-6; D perhaps matches TRBD1 (6 bases). This CDR3 spans 15 amino acids. The V gene's germline CDR1 is SGDLS and CDR2 YYNGEE. Trimming shortened V by 3 bases and J by 7 bases, and 14 bases separated the two germline ends.

The V call is TRBV28, the J call TRBJ1-1; no clear D gene. The CDR3 covers 14 residues. Germline lookup yields CDR1 MDHEN and CDR2 SYDVKM. Trimming cost V 1 base and J 8 bases, with 14 bases left between them. The CDR3 region has the DNA TGTGCCAGCAGTTTATTATCCGGGGTCGAGGAAGCTTTCTTT. As protein: CASSLLSGVEEAFF.

This chain connects TRBV6-1 to TRBJ2-3; 11 nucleotides match TRBD2. This CDR3 spans 14 amino acids. V shed 11 bases and J 2 bases; nucleotides not matched to a gene: 6. Germline-derived CDR1 and CDR2 are MNHNS and SASEGT. This chain's CDR3 is CACRLAGYTDTQYF. For the CDR3, the DNA is TGTGCCTGCCGACTAGCGGGATACACAGATACGCAGTATTTT.

This chain connects TRBV28 to TRBJ1-5; 7 bases are shared with TRBD1. The CDR3 totals 15 residues. Germline V lookup: CDR1 MDHEN, CDR2 SYDVKM. Trimming cost V 4 bases and J 7 bases; bases outside gene matches: 10. CDR3 amino acids: CASSSETGSGQPQHF. The CDR3 DNA sequence: TGTGCCAGCAGTTCCGAGACAGGGAGTGGGCAGCCCCAGCATTTT.

The chain is built from TRBV30 and TRBJ2-7, with 10 bases matching TRBD1. V lost 1 base, J lost 3 bases, and 3 bases stayed unmatched. Per germline, CDR1 GTSNPN and CDR2 SVGIG (reference sequence). The CDR3 has 14 residues. CDR3: CAWSGGTGDYEQYF. In DNA form, the CDR3 reads TGTGCCTGGAGTGGGGGGACAGGGGACTACGAGCAGTACTTC.

The chain employs TRBV6-5 and TRBJ2-7; 7 positions agree with TRBD2. Germline trimming cut 6 bases from V and 2 bases from J; bases unmatched to any gene: 7. The CDR3 covers 14 residues. Germline V lookup: CDR1 MNHEY, CDR2 SVGAGI. The CDR3 sequence is CASRPPGGTYEQYF. CDR3 nucleotide sequence: TGTGCCAGCAGACCTCCCGGGGGGACCTACGAGCAGTACTTC.

The V call is TRBV28, the J call TRBJ2-4; TRBD1 is a possible D gene (5 bases). The CDR3 spans 12 residues. Germline V lookup: CDR1 MDHEN, CDR2 SYDVKM. Trimming took off 3 bases at V and 7 bases at J, with 7 bases between the two ends. CDR3 protein: CASSLKGNIQYF. Written as DNA, the CDR3 is TGTGCCAGCAGTTTGAAGGGGAACATTCAGTACTTC.

The chain carries TRBV7-2 and TRBJ2-3; TRBD2 matches at 11 bases. Germline V gene lookup returns CDR1 SGHTA and CDR2 FQGNSA. The junction had 4 bases not matched to a gene; V was cut back by 2 bases and J by 6 bases. This CDR3 is built from 15 residues. The CDR3 bases are TGTGCCAGCAGCTTATTAGCGGGAGGGCCCGATACGCAGTATTTT. Protein: CASSLLAGGPDTQYF.

This clone was seen a handful of times. The CDR3 loop reads CASPPGLAGGPSSYEQYF. For the CDR3, the DNA is TGTGCCAGCCCTCCGGGACTAGCGGGAGGGCCCTCGTCGTACGAGCAGTACTTC. The genes are TRBV7-9 and TRBJ2-7; 16 bases line up with TRBD2. Germline trimming cut 8 bases from V and 4 bases from J; bases unmatched to any gene: 14. This CDR3 has 18 residues. Germline lookup yields CDR1 SEHNR and CDR2 FQNEAQ (reference sequence).

There are a few counts of this clone. V gene TRBV7-9 combines with J gene TRBJ2-3; 9 nucleotides line up with TRBD1. The CDR3 is made up of 15 amino acids. Germline lookup yields CDR1 SEHNR and CDR2 FQNEAQ (reference sequence). The V gene end was trimmed by 4 bases and the J gene end by 3 bases; junction bases not matched to a gene: 5. The CDR3 sequence: CASSSGTGMTDTQYF. The CDR3 DNA reads TGTGCCAGCAGCTCTGGGACAGGGATGACAGATACGCAGTATTTT.

The chain employs TRBV19 and TRBJ1-2, with D tentatively TRBD1 (5 bases). Germline loops: CDR1 LNHDA, CDR2 SQIVND (reference sequence). This CDR3 is 12 amino acids long. V was cut by 5 bases and J by 8 bases, with 12 bases left in between. CDR3 sequence: CASSSRARGYTF. The CDR3 DNA sequence: TGTGCCAGTAGTTCCAGGGCCCGCGGCTACACCTTC.

CDR3 sequence (DNA): TGTGCCAGCAGTGAATTCAGGGAATGGGGCACAGATACGCAGTATTTT. It encodes CASSEFREWGTDTQYF. V is TRBV25-1 and J is TRBJ2-3; a weak D match, TRBD1 (5 bases). The germline V gene encodes CDR1 MGHDK and CDR2 SYGVNS. Deletions cut 1 base from V and 1 base from J, with 12 bases between. The CDR3 is 16 residues long.

The chain joins TRBV2 to TRBJ1-5; the D gene is possibly TRBD1 (6 bases). Germline V gene data show CDR1 as SNHLY and CDR2 as FYNNEI. The CDR3 loop spans 13 amino acids. Trimming stripped 5 bases from V and 7 bases from J, with 12 bases between. CDR3 protein: CASSQLQGQPQHF. The DNA for the CDR3 is TGTGCCAGCAGTCAGTTACAGGGACAGCCCCAGCATTTT. Full variable domain (remainder filled in from reference TRBV2 and TRBJ1-5): EPEVTQTPSHQVTQMGQEVILRCVPISNHLYFYWYRQILGQKVEFLVSFYNNEISEKSEIFDDQFSVERPDGSNFTLKIRSTKLEDSAMYFCASSQLQGQPQHFGDGTRLSIL.

CDR3 sequence (DNA): TGTGCCAGCAGTCGAGGACAGGGAGGATCTCGCGAGCAGTACTTC. Protein sequence: CASSRGQGGSREQYF. The chain has TRBV6-1 and TRBJ2-7; TRBD1 matches 8 bases. The J segment lost 6 bases and the V segment lost 5 bases, leaving 12 bases of the junction unmatched. The CDR3 is 15 amino acids. The germline gives CDR1 MNHNS, CDR2 SASEGT.

This chain uses TRBV15 with TRBJ2-7, with no clear D. V lost 2 bases to trimming and J lost 7 bases, with 9 bases between them. The CDR3 has 12 amino acids. Germline assignment: CDR1 LNHNV and CDR2 YYDKDF (reference sequence). CDR3 residues: CATSRNTREQYF. The DNA of the CDR3 is TGTGCCACCAGCAGAAACACGAGGGAGCAGTACTTC. Looking up the rest from reference TRBV15 and TRBJ2-7 gives the full variable domain: DAMVIQNPRYQVTQFGKPVTLSCSQTLNHNVMYWYQQKSSQAPKLLFHYYDKDFNNEADTPDNFQSRRPNTSFCFLDIRSPGLGDTAMYLCATSRNTREQYFGPGTRLTVT.

This chain connects TRBV11-1 to TRBJ1-4; D call uncertain. The CDR3 totals 15 residues. Trimming shortened V by 1 base and J by 3 bases, and 9 bases separated the two germline ends. Germline CDR1 and CDR2: SGHAT and FQDESV (reference sequence). CDR3 in DNA: TGTGCCAGCAGCTTAGTGGGGAGACCTAATGAAAAACTGTTTTTT. Translated, it gives CASSLVGRPNEKLFF.

J is TRBJ2-7 and V is TRBV5-1; 9 nucleotides align to TRBD1. The CDR3 has 15 residues. V gave up 7 bases and J gave up 3 bases; unmatched junction bases: 11. Germline CDR1 and CDR2: SGHRS and YFSETQ. This chain's CDR3 is CASQRDGTGSYEQYF. The CDR3 nucleotides read TGCGCCAGCCAACGGGACGGGACAGGGAGCTACGAGCAGTACTTC. The full variable domain, completed using reference TRBV5-1 and TRBJ2-7, is KAGVTQTPRYLIKTRGQQVTLSCSPISGHRSVSWYQQTPGQGLQFLFEYFSETQRNKGNFPGRFSGRQFSNSRSEMNVSTLELGDSALYLCASQRDGTGSYEQYFGPGTRLTVT.

Only a few counts were recorded for this clone. V is TRBV4-1 and J is TRBJ1-4; possible D gene TRBD1, 5 bases. The germline gives CDR1 MGHRA, CDR2 YSYEKL. The V and J ends lost 0 bases and 8 bases respectively, with 13 bases between them. The CDR3 is made up of 15 amino acids. In DNA form, the CDR3 reads TGCGCCAGCAGCCAAGAAGACAGAGGCTACGAAAAACTGTTTTTT. Amino acid sequence: CASSQEDRGYEKLFF.

V and J are TRBV4-3 and TRBJ1-2; 9 nucleotides agree with TRBD1. V shed 3 bases, J shed 2 bases, and the junction held 7 bases outside the gene matches. CDR3 size: 16 residues. Germline CDR1 LGHNA, CDR2 YSLEER. The CDR3 coding sequence is TGCGCCAGCAGCCACGCTAGTACAGGGGGCAACTATGGCTACACCTTC. Its protein product is CASSHASTGGNYGYTF.

This clone turned up a few times. The chain links TRBV5-6 to TRBJ2-5; D call uncertain. V lost 2 bases and J lost 5, with 4 bases in between. This CDR3 comprises 11 residues. Germline lookup yields CDR1 SGHDT and CDR2 YYEEEE. CDR3 coding DNA: TGTGCCAGCAGCTTCCGGGAGACCCAGTACTTC. This gives the protein CASSFRETQYF. Drawing the rest from reference TRBV5-6 and TRBJ2-5, the complete variable domain is DAGVTQSPTHLIKTRGQQVTLRCSPKSGHDTVSWYQQALGQGPQFIFQYYEEEERQRGNFPDRFSGHQFPNYSSELNVNALLLGDSALYLCASSFRETQYFGPGTRLLVL.

J is TRBJ2-3 and V is TRBV6-4, with a possible D match to TRBD2 (5 bases). Trimming pared 0 bases from V and 0 bases from J, leaving 7 bases between. Germline CDR1 and CDR2: MRHNA and SNTAGT. The CDR3 length is 15 residues. In DNA form, the CDR3 reads TGTGCCAGCAGTGACTCGGTAGCGAGCACAGATACGCAGTATTTT. Protein product: CASSDSVASTDTQYF.

This clone has just a few counts. The chain couples TRBV10-3 to TRBJ1-2; 7 positions match TRBD1. Germline CDR1 and CDR2: ENHRY and SYGVKD. V lost 3 bases and J lost 7; bases outside the gene matches: 5. This CDR3 has 13 residues. CDR3 bases: TGTGCCATCAGTGATTCAGGGGGTGGTGGCTACACCTTC. Protein product: CAISDSGGGGYTF.

The chain combines TRBV4-1 with TRBJ2-3; 7 bases are shared with TRBD2. The CDR3 runs 19 residues. Germline CDR1 MGHRA, CDR2 YSYEKL. Trimming removed 0 bases from V and 3 bases from J; junction bases left unmatched: 15. CDR3 protein: CASSQDSLARTSKTDTQYF. CDR3 nucleotide sequence: TGCGCCAGCAGCCAAGATAGTTTAGCTAGGACTAGTAAAACAGATACGCAGTATTTT.

In regard to this clone: One end of the junction varies from germline; a read error may be responsible. The chain joins TRBV6-1 to TRBJ1-2, with no clear D. Germline V lookup: CDR1 MNHNS, CDR2 SASEGT. CDR3 length: 12 residues. DNA for the CDR3: TGCGCCAGCAGTAGCCAGGTGAAGGGCTACACCTTC. The encoded protein is CASSSQVKGYTF.

The gene calls are TRBV7-9 and TRBJ1-4, with 7 nucleotides matching TRBD1. The ends lost 3 bases at V and 4 bases at J; junction bases unmatched: 5. Germline CDR1 is SEHNR and CDR2 is FQNEAQ (reference sequence). CDR3 length equals 15 residues. For the CDR3, the DNA is TGTGCCAGCAGCTTTAACAGGGGCGGTAATGAAAAACTGTTTTTT. It codes for CASSFNRGGNEKLFF.

The chain has TRBV7-9 and TRBJ2-5; 7 bases fit TRBD2. Germline CDR1 reads SEHNR; CDR2 reads FQNEAQ (reference sequence). The CDR3 is made up of 15 amino acids. The V gene end was trimmed by 2 bases and the J gene end by 8 bases; junction bases not matched to a gene: 11. In DNA, the CDR3 is TGTGCCAGCAGCTTATGCGGGTGTTCGGGGGGAACCCAGTACTTC. It translates to CASSLCGCSGGTQYF.

The chain links TRBV7-2 to TRBJ2-2, with 7 bases identical to TRBD1. CDR1 SGHTA and CDR2 FQGNSA come from the germline V gene. The CDR3 contains 16 residues. V lost 5 bases, J lost 1 base, and 7 bases stayed unmatched. The CDR3 nucleotides are TGTGCCAGCAGCCCACAGGGGATTTGGAACACCGGGGAGCTGTTTTTT. Its protein product is CASSPQGIWNTGELFF.

V gene TRBV7-9 combines with J gene TRBJ2-6, with unresolved D. V shed 5 bases and J shed 4 bases, with 12 bases lying between them. The CDR3 is 15 residues long. The germline V gene has CDR1 SEHNR and CDR2 FQNEAQ (reference sequence). This CDR3 reads CASSPVLQGANVLTF. Here the CDR3 DNA reads TGTGCCAGCAGCCCCGTGTTGCAGGGGGCCAACGTCCTGACTTTC.

In this sample, this clone turned up a few times. J is TRBJ2-5 and V is TRBV19; D is unresolved. Germline V gene data show CDR1 as LNHDA and CDR2 as SQIVND (reference sequence). The germline V and J ends were trimmed by 7 bases and 2 bases, with 14 bases remaining between them. This CDR3 region has 14 residues. The CDR3 nucleotides read TGTGCCAGTACTCCCAACTATAAACAAGAGACCCAGTACTTC. Amino acids: CASTPNYKQETQYF.